This T cell receptor beta chain is from a study of T cell repertoires in cytomegalovirus infection. Across the whole study: As its CMV epitopes, the study selected recently identified HLA-C-restricted and well-studied HLA-B-restricted targets. Findings and limits, study-wide: There were HLA-C-restricted CMV-specific TCR beta clonotypes dominating the ex vivo response.

A single record per CDR3 protein comes from TCRdb applying MiXCR to the reads. The data contain about 570,000 distinct CDR3 sequences, around two fifths of them seen just once; the ten biggest clones take up about 48%. The CDR3 has 14 residues. For this clonotype: Its antigen is undetermined. Germline is not matched at one junction end, which may reflect a read error.

The sequence came from a human donor in good health (CMV status not recorded). Some clones in this sample may be carry-over from other donors' samples. The chain recombines TRBV5-3 with TRBJ1-6; perhaps TRBD1 as D (6 bases). TRBV5-3 is an ORF, with its function uncertain. Specimen: cultured PBMCs, collected from culture after CMV antigen stimulation. CDR3 sequence reads: CASSFGGAGSPLHF. The CDR3 DNA sequence: TGTGCCAGCAGCTTCGGGGGGGCGGGTTCACCCCTCCACTTT.